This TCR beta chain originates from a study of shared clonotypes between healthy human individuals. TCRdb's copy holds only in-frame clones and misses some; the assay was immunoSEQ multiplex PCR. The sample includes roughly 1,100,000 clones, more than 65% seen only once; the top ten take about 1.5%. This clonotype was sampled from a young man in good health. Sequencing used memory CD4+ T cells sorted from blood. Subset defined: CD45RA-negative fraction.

This CDR3 reads CASSLYPRDSHYGYTF. In nucleotides, the CDR3 is TGCGCCAGCAGCCTTTACCCCCGGGACAGCCACTATGGCTACACCTTC. V usage is TRBV4-1 and J usage is TRBJ1-2; 7 positions match TRBD1. This CDR3 has 16 residues. Trimming cost V 4 bases and J 3 bases; bases outside gene matches: 11. CDR1 and CDR2 (germline): MGHRA, YSYEKL.